Sequencing of this TCR beta chain was carried out in a study of blood T cell repertoires in COVID-19. Study information: Whether acute or convalescent, the COVID-19 samples came from the United States, Italy and Spain. Sources were T cells, B-cell-depleted T cells, or PBMCs; the material itself was cDNA or gDNA.

The assay was immunoSEQ multiplex PCR, and TCRdb's table has in-frame clones only and misses some. The data contain 200,000 or so clones, roughly nine tenths of them singletons. With V trimmed by 7 bases and J by 6 bases, 9 bases remained unmatched. The CDR3 has 14 residues. Germline CDR1 is LNHDA and CDR2 is SQIVND (reference sequence). This sequence originates from a man between 40 and 49 years old with active or convalescent COVID-19. Material for sequencing was peripheral blood. The chain couples TRBV19 to TRBJ1-2; TRBD1 aligns across 9 bases. In nucleotides, the CDR3 is TGTGCCAGTACAGGGACAGGGAGATACAATGGCTACACCTTC. As protein: CASTGTGRYNGYTF.